The 23 T cell receptor beta chains below come from one sample, sequenced in a study of T cells expressing NK-cell markers (dated by TCRdb to 2018 to 2020). Library preparation used 5' RACE. Sequencing relied on an Illumina HiSeq 2000. TCRdb reprocessed the raw reads; every CDR3 protein sequence is a single record, and DNA is not supplied. The table held for this sample gives about 460,000 distinct CDR3 sequences. The ten largest make up 1.4% of the sample. Sequencing input: blood T cells: a sorted CD56 or NKG2C T cell subset, CD4+ or CD8+ T cells, or bulk PBMC T cells (not recorded which). Receptor source: a woman between 50 and 59 years old in good health. Donor details come from another sample of the same person, matched by shared clones.

The CDR3 loop is CSAREGSGSPLHF. V and J are TRBV20-1 and TRBJ1-6. Per the germline V gene, CDR1 is DFQATT and CDR2 is SNEGSKA (reference sequence). There are 13 residues in the CDR3.

The CDR3: CASSPGLAEWRSYNEQFF. This chain uses TRBV5-1 with TRBJ2-1; as DNA is missing, the TRBD2 call by TCRdb cannot be tested. Germline CDR1 is SGHRS and CDR2 is YFSETQ. The CDR3 has 18 residues.

This chain uses TRBV7-8 with TRBJ2-1. The CDR3 length is 12 residues. Germline assignment: CDR1 SGHVS and CDR2 FQNEAQ. The CDR3 is CASSYMMNEQFF.

The V gene is TRBV10-3, the J gene TRBJ2-1; TCRdb gives TRBD2 as the D gene, but with no DNA this cannot be confirmed. The CDR3 is 15 amino acids. Germline V gene lookup returns CDR1 ENHRY and CDR2 SYGVKD. CDR3 in amino acids: CAISETLGRDNEQFF.

The chain combines TRBV20-1 with TRBJ2-5; absent DNA, TCRdb's TRBD2 call cannot be checked. In germline, CDR1 is DFQATT, CDR2 SNEGSKA (reference sequence). The CDR3 length is 16 residues. Here the CDR3 reads CSARRLAGGSRETQYF.

The CDR3 protein is CASGQSGPSYEQYF. This chain uses TRBV12-5 with TRBJ2-7; TCRdb names TRBD2, which stays unverified in the absence of DNA. This CDR3 has 14 amino acids. Germline V lookup: CDR1 LGHNT, CDR2 FRNRAP. Complete variable domain (other parts from reference TRBV12-5 and TRBJ2-7): DARVTQTPRHKVTEMGQEVTMRCQPILGHNTVFWYRQTMMQGLELLAYFRNRAPLDDSGMPKDRFSAEMPDATLATLKIQPSEPRDSAVYFCASGQSGPSYEQYFGPGTRLTVT.

V gene TRBV5-1 combines with J gene TRBJ2-2; TCRdb reports TRBD1, a call that lacks DNA to check it against. This CDR3 has 15 residues. Germline values: CDR1 SGHRS, CDR2 YFSETQ. CDR3 sequence reads: CASSLTGVDHGELFF.

V usage is TRBV5-1 and J usage is TRBJ2-3; TCRdb lists TRBD1, though no DNA is available to test this call. Germline CDR1 reads SGHRS; CDR2 reads YFSETQ. The CDR3 loop spans 17 amino acids. CDR3 sequence: CASSLGLGVRLRDTQYF.

The chain couples TRBV12-3 or TRBV12-4 to TRBJ1-1. CDR3 size: 14 residues. Here the CDR3 reads CASRGPGQGFGAFF.

The rearrangement links TRBV7-8 to TRBJ2-5; TCRdb calls TRBD1, which cannot be checked without DNA. Germline V CDR1 and CDR2: SGHVS, FQNEAQ. The CDR3 spans 15 residues. CDR3 loop: CASRKQRVSKVTQYF.

The chain links TRBV20-1 to TRBJ1-5; TCRdb selects TRBD1, and the lack of DNA leaves this call unchecked. The CDR3 is 15 residues long. Germline V gene lookup returns CDR1 DFQATT and CDR2 SNEGSKA (reference sequence). This CDR3 reads CSAIGQVEGNQPQHF.

This sequence joins TRBV18 and TRBJ2-2; without DNA, the TCRdb call of TRBD1 cannot be checked. The CDR3 runs to 16 residues. Germline loops: CDR1 KGHSH, CDR2 LQKENI. CDR3: CASSPLGQGAAGELFF.

The chain couples TRBV27 to TRBJ2-1; TCRdb lists TRBD1, though no DNA is available to test this call. CDR1 is MNHEY, CDR2 SMNVEV, per germline (reference sequence). CDR3 size: 15 residues. This CDR3 reads CASSLVPRYYNEQFF.

The chain recombines TRBV12-3 or TRBV12-4 with TRBJ2-5; there is no DNA to check the TCRdb D call of TRBD2. This CDR3 has 15 residues. The CDR3 is CASSLAWAGEETQYF.

This chain joins TRBV28 and TRBJ2-3; no DNA is available, so the TRBD2 call from TCRdb remains unchecked. The CDR3 covers 13 residues. The V gene's germline CDR1 is MDHEN and CDR2 SYDVKM. The CDR3 loop is CASRASASDTQYF.

The gene calls are TRBV21-1 and TRBJ2-7; the TCRdb D gene call, TRBD1, has no DNA to confirm it. TRBV21-1 is termed a pseudogene. CDR3 length: 15 amino acids. Here the CDR3 reads CASRPDRGRGYEQYF.

V gene TRBV5-1 combines with J gene TRBJ2-2. The length of the CDR3 is 14 residues. Per the germline V gene, CDR1 is SGHRS and CDR2 is YFSETQ. The CDR3 protein is CASSLGPHGEELFF. The entire variable domain, with the rest obtained from reference TRBV5-1 and TRBJ2-2, is as follows: KAGVTQTPRYLIKTRGQQVTLSCSPISGHRSVSWYQQTPGQGLQFLFEYFSETQRNKGNFPGRFSGRQFSNSRSEMNVSTLELGDSALYLCASSLGPHGEELFFGEGSRLTVL.

J is TRBJ2-5 and V is TRBV20-1; TCRdb proposes TRBD2, but this gene call is untestable without DNA. The CDR3 has 15 amino acids. In germline, CDR1 is DFQATT, CDR2 SNEGSKA (reference sequence). The CDR3: CSARPGGLSARPQYF.

The chain couples TRBV2 to TRBJ1-2. The CDR3 spans 15 residues. Germline assignment: CDR1 SNHLY and CDR2 FYNNEI. CDR3 loop: CASSYVASPGDGYTF.

The rearrangement joins TRBV12-3 or TRBV12-4 to TRBJ2-1; checking the TCRdb D call of TRBD1 is not possible without DNA. The CDR3 has 12 residues. The CDR3 sequence is CASSAPGWEQFF.

This chain links TRBV5-5 with TRBJ2-7; absent DNA, TCRdb's TRBD2 call cannot be checked. The V gene's germline CDR1 is SGHKS and CDR2 YYEKEE (reference sequence). The CDR3 has 15 residues. The CDR3 spells CASSFSGRVGYEQYF.

The chain carries TRBV6-6 and TRBJ1-6. Looked up from germline, CDR1 is MNHNY and CDR2 is SVGAGI (reference sequence). The CDR3 runs to 15 residues. The CDR3: CASSYLTGRGSPLHF.

V and J are TRBV7-9 and TRBJ1-2; without DNA, the TCRdb call of TRBD1 cannot be checked. This CDR3 is 16 amino acids long. Germline V lookup: CDR1 SEHNR, CDR2 FQNEAQ (reference sequence). The CDR3 spells CASSKDPGQGAFGYTF.